These T cell receptor beta chains were read from a single sample in a study of cytomegalovirus exposure and HLA in healthy donors. The table came from immunoSEQ multiplex PCR; TCRdb's copy has only in-frame clones and leaves some out. Of around 200,000 clones in the sample, about 80% were seen once. Sequences were obtained from PBMCs. The origin of the receptors is a boy between 10 and 17 years old in good health and CMV-seronegative. Each CDR3 is given with its conserved first and last residue. Fields, in order: V gene, D gene, J gene, clone size, CDR3 DNA, CDR3 protein. D genes are given only for firm matches. Clone size, where shown, is once, few, many, or a class for clones that have expanded.

TRBV6-1	NA	TRBJ2-5	NA	TGTGCCAGCAGTGAAGCTGCACTAGCTTCAGAGACCCAGTACTTC	CASSEAALASETQYF
TRBV5-1	NA	TRBJ1-2	once	TGCGCCAGCAGCTTGGGCGGGGTTGGGTATGGCTACACCTTC	CASSLGGVGYGYTF
TRBV7-9	TRBD2	TRBJ2-1	once	TGTGCCAGCAGCTTAGCGGCGGGGGGGAGGAGTGAGCAGTTCTTC	CASSLAAGGRSEQFF
TRBV5-4	TRBD1	TRBJ1-2	NA	TGTGCCAGCAGCTTGGTTGCGGGACAGACATATGGCTACACCTTC	CASSLVAGQTYGYTF
TRBV9	NA	TRBJ2-7	once	TGTGCCAGCAGCGCGCAGGGGTCCACCTCCTACGAGCAGTACTTC	CASSAQGSTSYEQYF
TRBV11-2	NA	TRBJ1-2	few	TGTGCCAGCAGCTCTACAACGGGGTCGAACTATGGCTACACCTTC	CASSSTTGSNYGYTF
TRBV9	TRBD1	TRBJ1-3	NA	TGTGCCAGCAGCGTAGGGGCAAGGGGGCGTGGAAACACCATATATTTT	CASSVGARGRGNTIYF
TRBV27	NA	TRBJ2-7	few	TGTGCCAGCAGTCCGCTCCACTCGACCGGGACTCCGGCCCTCGAGCAGTACTTC	CASSPLHSTGTPALEQYF
TRBV15	TRBD2	TRBJ2-1	NA	TGTGCCACCAGGGGGGATCTAGCGGGTAATACTGAGCAGTTCTTC	CATRGDLAGNTEQFF
TRBV2	TRBD1	TRBJ2-7	NA	TGTGCCAGCAGTGGGGACAGGGTGGCTTCCTACGAGCAGTACTTC	CASSGDRVASYEQYF
TRBV19	TRBD1	TRBJ1-2	NA	TGTGCCAGTAGTACCCGCGACAGGGGGGAAAGGGACTACACCTTC	CASSTRDRGERDYTF
TRBV11-2	NA	TRBJ2-1	NA	TGTGCCAGCAGCTTAGAACCCCTAGTTGAGCAGTTCTTC	CASSLEPLVEQFF
TRBV21-1	NA	TRBJ2-7	few	TGTGCCAATGGGCAGGCCTTAAACTCCTACGAGCAGTACTTC	CANGQALNSYEQYF
TRBV4-3	NA	TRBJ2-3	NA	TGCGCCAGCAGCCAAGCAATGACTAGAGGATGGGGCACAGATACGCAGTATTTT	CASSQAMTRGWGTDTQYF
TRBV29-1	TRBD1	TRBJ2-6	NA	TGCAGCGTTGTGACCCAGGGGGCGCCTGGGGCCAACGTCCTGACTTTC	CSVVTQGAPGANVLTF